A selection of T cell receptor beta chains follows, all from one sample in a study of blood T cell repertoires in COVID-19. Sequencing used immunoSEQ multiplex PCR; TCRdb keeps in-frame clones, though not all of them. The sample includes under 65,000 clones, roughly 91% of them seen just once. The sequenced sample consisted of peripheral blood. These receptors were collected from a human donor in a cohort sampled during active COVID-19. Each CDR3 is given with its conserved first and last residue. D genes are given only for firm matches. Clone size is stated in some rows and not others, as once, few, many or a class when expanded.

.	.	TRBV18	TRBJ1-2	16	CASSPLGSGDPIGYTF	TGTGCCAGCTCACCGTTAGGGTCAGGGGATCCTATTGGCTACACCTTC
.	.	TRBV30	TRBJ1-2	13	CAWRGQGSSGYTF	TGTGCCTGGAGGGGGCAGGGCTCCTCTGGCTACACCTTC
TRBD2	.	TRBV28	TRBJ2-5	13	CASSLLGGSNPDF	TGTGCCAGCAGTTTATTGGGCGGGAGCAATCCCGACTTC
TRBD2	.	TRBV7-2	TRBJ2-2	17	CASSLGTSGGTTGELFF	TGTGCCAGCAGCTTAGGTACTAGCGGGGGGACCACCGGGGAGCTGTTTTTT
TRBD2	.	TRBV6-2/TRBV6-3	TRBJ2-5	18	CASSPGTSGRVTKETQYF	TGTGCCAGCAGCCCGGGGACTAGCGGGAGGGTCACTAAAGAGACCCAGTACTTC
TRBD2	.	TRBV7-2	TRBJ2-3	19	CASSSPGTSGGPSTDTQYF	TGTGCCAGCAGCTCGCCCGGGACTAGCGGAGGGCCCAGCACAGATACGCAGTATTTT
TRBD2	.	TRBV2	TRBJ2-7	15	CASSQSTSGGLEQYF	TGTGCCAGCAGCCAATCGACTAGCGGGGGATTAGAGCAGTACTTC
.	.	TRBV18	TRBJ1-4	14	CASSPTATNEKLFF	TGTGCCAGCTCACCGACAGCAACTAATGAAAAACTGTTTTTT
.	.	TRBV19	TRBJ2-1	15	CASSIPGLGYNEQFF	TGTGCCAGTAGTATCCCGGGATTGGGTTACAATGAGCAGTTCTTC
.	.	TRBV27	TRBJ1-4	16	CASSLFQGSEDEKLFF	TGTGCCAGCAGTTTGTTTCAGGGTTCTGAGGATGAAAAACTGTTTTTT
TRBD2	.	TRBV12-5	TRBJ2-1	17	CASDLLAGASSYNEQFF	TGTGCTAGTGACCTACTAGCGGGGGCATCCTCCTACAATGAGCAGTTCTTC
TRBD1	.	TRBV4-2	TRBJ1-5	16	CASGGMWDSTGQPQHF	TGTGCCAGCGGCGGGATGTGGGACAGTACGGGGCAGCCCCAGCATTTT
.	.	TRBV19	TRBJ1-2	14	CASLVRETGSIYTF	TGTGCCAGTCTAGTAAGGGAGACAGGCTCAATATACACCTTC
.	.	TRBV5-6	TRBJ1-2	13	CASSLDAGLGYTF	TGTGCCAGCAGCTTGGACGCGGGTTTGGGCTACACCTTC
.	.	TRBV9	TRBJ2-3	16	CASSVAREMGTDTQYF	TGTGCCAGCAGCGTAGCACGGGAGATGGGGACAGATACGCAGTATTTT
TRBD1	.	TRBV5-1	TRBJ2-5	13	CASSAGGRETQYF	TGCGCCAGCTCTGCAGGGGGCAGGGAGACCCAGTACTTC
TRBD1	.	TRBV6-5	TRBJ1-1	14	CASSTGTGDTEAFF	TGTGCCAGCAGTACCGGGACAGGGGACACTGAAGCTTTCTTT
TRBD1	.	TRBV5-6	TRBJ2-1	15	CASSWGTTGGDEQFF	TGTGCCAGCAGCTGGGGAACTACAGGGGGCGATGAGCAGTTCTTC
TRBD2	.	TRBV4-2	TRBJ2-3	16	CASSQKSGRSTDTQYF	TGTGCCAGCAGCCAAAAGAGCGGGAGGTCCACAGATACGCAGTATTTT
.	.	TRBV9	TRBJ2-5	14	CASSVAGGWETQYF	TGTGCCAGCAGCGTAGCGGGGGGCTGGGAGACCCAGTACTTC
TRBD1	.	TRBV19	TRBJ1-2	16	CASSPPPGQENYGYTF	TGTGCCAGTAGCCCACCTCCGGGACAGGAAAACTATGGCTACACCTTC
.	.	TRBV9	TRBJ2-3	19	CASSGPWGASGYSTDTQYF	TGTGCCAGCAGCGGGCCGTGGGGGGCTAGCGGCTATAGCACAGATACGCAGTATTTT
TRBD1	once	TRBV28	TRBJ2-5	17	CASSNYRDRGQDETQYF	TGTGCCAGCAGCAACTACCGGGACAGGGGGCAGGATGAGACCCAGTACTTC
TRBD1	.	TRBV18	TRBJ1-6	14	CASSPTGGDSPLHF	TGTGCCAGCTCACCGACAGGGGGCGATTCACCCCTCCACTTT
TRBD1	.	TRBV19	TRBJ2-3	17	CASSPEWGQGLADTQYF	TGTGCCAGTAGTCCAGAATGGGGACAGGGATTAGCAGATACGCAGTATTTT
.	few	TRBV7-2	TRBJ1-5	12	CASSLSNQPQHF	TGTGCCAGCAGCCTTAGCAATCAGCCCCAGCATTTT
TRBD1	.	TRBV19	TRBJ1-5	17	CASSRPGQGALNQPQHF	TGTGCCAGTAGTAGGCCGGGACAGGGGGCTTTGAATCAGCCCCAGCATTTT
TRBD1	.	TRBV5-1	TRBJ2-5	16	CASSLGGTGYQETQYF	TGCGCCAGCAGCTTGGGGGGGACAGGGTACCAAGAGACCCAGTACTTC
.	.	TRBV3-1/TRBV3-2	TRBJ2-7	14	CASSPGTGPYEQYF	TGTGCCAGCAGCCCCGGTACAGGGCCCTACGAGCAGTACTTC
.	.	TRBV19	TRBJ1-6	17	CASSISRDPLYNSPLHF	TGTGCCAGTAGTATCTCGCGGGACCCCCTTTATAATTCACCCCTCCACTTT
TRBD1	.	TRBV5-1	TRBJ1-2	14	CASSLAEGAYGYTF	TGCGCCAGCAGCTTGGCCGAGGGGGCGTATGGCTACACCTTC
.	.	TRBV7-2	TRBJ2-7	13	CASSSRGLYEQYF	TGTGCCAGCAGCTCCCGTGGACTCTACGAGCAGTACTTC
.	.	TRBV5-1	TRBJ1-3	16	CASSFSGASSGNTIYF	TGCGCCAGCAGCTTCTCAGGGGCGAGCTCTGGAAACACCATATATTTT
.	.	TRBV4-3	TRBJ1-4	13	CASRGRFNEKLFF	TGCGCCAGCAGGGGCAGGTTTAATGAAAAACTGTTTTTT
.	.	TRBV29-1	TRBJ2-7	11	CSATQGGEQYF	TGCAGCGCTACACAGGGTGGAGAGCAGTACTTC
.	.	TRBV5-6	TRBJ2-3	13	CASSWTGGDTQYF	TGTGCCAGCAGCTGGACTGGGGGCGATACGCAGTATTTT
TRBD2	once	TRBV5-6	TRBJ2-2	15	CASSLSGRPTGELFF	TGTGCCAGCAGCTTGAGCGGGAGGCCCACCGGGGAGCTGTTTTTT
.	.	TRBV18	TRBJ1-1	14	CASSLTGKYTEAFF	TGTGCCAGCTCACTGACAGGCAAGTACACTGAAGCTTTCTTT
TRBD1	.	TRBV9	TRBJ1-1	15	CASSVTTGGNTEAFF	TGTGCCAGCAGCGTTACGACAGGGGGTAACACTGAAGCTTTCTTT
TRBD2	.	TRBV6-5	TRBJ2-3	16	CASSYKPRGGTDTQYF	TGTGCCAGCAGTTACAAGCCCCGGGGGGGCACAGATACGCAGTATTTT
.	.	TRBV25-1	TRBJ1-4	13	CASSLAGNEKLFF	TGTGCCAGCAGCTTGGCGGGGAATGAAAAACTGTTTTTT
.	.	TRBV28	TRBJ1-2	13	CASSATGIYGYTF	TGTGCCAGCAGCGCGACAGGAATCTATGGCTACACCTTC
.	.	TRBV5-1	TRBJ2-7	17	CASSPRGKSPQVGEQYF	TGCGCCAGCAGCCCGAGGGGGAAATCGCCGCAGGTGGGAGAGCAGTACTTC
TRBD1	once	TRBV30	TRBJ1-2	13	CACSSGTGEGYTF	TGTGCCTGCTCGTCCGGGACAGGGGAAGGCTACACCTTC
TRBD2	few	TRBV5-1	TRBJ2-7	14	CARSLAAGGGEQYF	TGCGCCCGCAGCTTGGCGGCGGGGGGGGGCGAGCAGTACTTC